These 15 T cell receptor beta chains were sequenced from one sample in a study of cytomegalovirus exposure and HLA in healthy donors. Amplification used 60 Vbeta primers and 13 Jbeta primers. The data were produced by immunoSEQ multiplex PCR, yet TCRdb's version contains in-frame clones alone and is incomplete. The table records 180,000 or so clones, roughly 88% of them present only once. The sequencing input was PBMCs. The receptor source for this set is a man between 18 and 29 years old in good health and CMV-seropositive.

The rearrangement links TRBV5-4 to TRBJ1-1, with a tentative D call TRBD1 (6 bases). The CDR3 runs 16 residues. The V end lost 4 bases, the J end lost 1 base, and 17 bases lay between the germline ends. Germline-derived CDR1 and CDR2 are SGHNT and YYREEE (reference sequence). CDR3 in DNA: TGTGCCAGCAGCCCTCCGGGACAAATACAGAACACTGAAGCTTTCTTT. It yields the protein CASSPPGQIQNTEAFF.

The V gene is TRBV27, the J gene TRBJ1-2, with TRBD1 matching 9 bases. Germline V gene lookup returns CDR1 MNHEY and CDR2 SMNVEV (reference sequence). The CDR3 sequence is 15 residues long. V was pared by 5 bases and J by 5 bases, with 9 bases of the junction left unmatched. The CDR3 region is CASSAGTGNWYGYTF. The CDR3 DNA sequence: TGTGCCAGCAGTGCAGGGACAGGGAATTGGTATGGCTACACCTTC.

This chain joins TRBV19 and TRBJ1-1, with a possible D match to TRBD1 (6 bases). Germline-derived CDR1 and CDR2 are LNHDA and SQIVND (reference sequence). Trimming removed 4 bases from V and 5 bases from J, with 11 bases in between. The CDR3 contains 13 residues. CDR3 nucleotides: TGTGCCAGTAGTAAGGGGGAGGGAACTGAAGCTTTCTTT. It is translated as CASSKGEGTEAFF.

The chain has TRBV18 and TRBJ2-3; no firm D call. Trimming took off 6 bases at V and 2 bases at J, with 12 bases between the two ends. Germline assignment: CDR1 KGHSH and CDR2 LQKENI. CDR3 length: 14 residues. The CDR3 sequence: CASSPTSPTDTQYF. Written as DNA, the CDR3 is TGTGCCAGCTCGCCGACATCACCCACAGATACGCAGTATTTT.

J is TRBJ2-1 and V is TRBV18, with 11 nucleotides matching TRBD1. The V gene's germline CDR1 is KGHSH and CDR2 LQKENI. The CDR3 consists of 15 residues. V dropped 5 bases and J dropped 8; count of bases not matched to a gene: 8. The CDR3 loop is CASSGDRGRFDEQFF. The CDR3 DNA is TGTGCCAGCTCAGGGGACAGGGGGAGATTCGATGAGCAGTTCTTC.

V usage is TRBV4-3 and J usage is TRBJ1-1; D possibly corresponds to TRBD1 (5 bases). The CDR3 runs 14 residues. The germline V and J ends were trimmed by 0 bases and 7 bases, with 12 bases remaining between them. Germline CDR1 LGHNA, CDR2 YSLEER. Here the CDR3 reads CASSQDIQGGEAFF. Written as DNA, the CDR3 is TGCGCCAGCAGCCAAGACATCCAGGGCGGTGAAGCTTTCTTT.

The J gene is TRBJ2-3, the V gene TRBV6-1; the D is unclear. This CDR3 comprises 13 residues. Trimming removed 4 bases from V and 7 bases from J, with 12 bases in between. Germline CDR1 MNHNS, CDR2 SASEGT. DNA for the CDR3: TGTGCCAGCAGTGGCGGCAGTGGTTATACGCAGTATTTT. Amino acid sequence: CASSGGSGYTQYF.

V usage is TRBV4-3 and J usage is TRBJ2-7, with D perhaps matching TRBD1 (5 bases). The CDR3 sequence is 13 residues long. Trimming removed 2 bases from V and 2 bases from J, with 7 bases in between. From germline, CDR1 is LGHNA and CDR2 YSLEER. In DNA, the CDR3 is TGCGCCAGCAGCCAAACGACAGCCTACGAGCAGTACTTC. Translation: CASSQTTAYEQYF.

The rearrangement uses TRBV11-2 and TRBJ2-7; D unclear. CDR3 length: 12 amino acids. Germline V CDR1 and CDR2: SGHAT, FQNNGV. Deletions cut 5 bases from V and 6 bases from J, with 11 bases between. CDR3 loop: CASSIGPREQYF. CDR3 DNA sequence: TGTGCCAGCAGCATTGGGCCCCGCGAGCAGTACTTC. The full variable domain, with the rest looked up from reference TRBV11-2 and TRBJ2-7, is EAGVAQSPRYKIIEKRQSVAFWCNPISGHATLYWYQQILGQGPKLLIQFQNNGVVDDSQLPKDRFSAERLKGVDSTLKIQPAKLEDSAVYLCASSIGPREQYFGPGTRLTVT.

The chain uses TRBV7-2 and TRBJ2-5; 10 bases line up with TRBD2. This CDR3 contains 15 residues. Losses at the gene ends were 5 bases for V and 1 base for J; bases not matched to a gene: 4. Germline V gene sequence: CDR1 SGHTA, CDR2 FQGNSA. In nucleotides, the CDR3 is TGTGCCAGCAGCCCTCGGACTAGCGGCCAAGAGACCCAGTACTTC. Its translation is CASSPRTSGQETQYF.

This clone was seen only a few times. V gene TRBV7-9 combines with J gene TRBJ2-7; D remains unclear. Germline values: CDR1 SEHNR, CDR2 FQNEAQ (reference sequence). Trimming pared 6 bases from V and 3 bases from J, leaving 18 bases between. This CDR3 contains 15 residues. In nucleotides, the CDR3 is TGTGCCAGCAGGAGCTCAACCCGTGGTGGCTACGAGCAGTACTTC. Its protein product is CASRSSTRGGYEQYF.

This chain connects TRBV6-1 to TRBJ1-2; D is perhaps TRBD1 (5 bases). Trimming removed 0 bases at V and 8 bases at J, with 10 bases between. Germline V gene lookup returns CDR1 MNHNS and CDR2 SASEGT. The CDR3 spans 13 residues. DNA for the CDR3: TGTGCCAGCAGTGAAGCGAAGGGGTTCGGCTACACCTTC. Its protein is CASSEAKGFGYTF.

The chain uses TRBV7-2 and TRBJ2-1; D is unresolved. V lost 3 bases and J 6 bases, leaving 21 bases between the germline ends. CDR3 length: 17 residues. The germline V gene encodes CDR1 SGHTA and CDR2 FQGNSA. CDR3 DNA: TGTGCCAGCAGCTTTTATACTATACCCCCACCCAGCAATGAGCAGTTCTTC. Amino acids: CASSFYTIPPPSNEQFF.

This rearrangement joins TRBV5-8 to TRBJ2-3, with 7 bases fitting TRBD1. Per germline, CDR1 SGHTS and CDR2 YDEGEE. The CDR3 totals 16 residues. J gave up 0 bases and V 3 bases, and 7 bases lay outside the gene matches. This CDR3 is CASSSRDSFSTDTQYF. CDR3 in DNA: TGTGCCAGCAGCTCCCGGGACAGCTTTAGCACAGATACGCAGTATTTT.

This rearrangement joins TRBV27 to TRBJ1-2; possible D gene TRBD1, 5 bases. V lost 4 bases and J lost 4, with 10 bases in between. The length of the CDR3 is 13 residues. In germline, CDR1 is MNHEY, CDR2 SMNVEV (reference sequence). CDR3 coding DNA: TGTGCCAGCAGTTACAGGTGGGGCTATGGCTACACCTTC. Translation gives CASSYRWGYGYTF.